These 28 T cell receptor beta chains were sequenced from one sample in a study of blood T cell repertoires in COVID-19 (TCRdb year 2020). The library was made by the immunoSEQ multiplex PCR assay. In TCRdb, the immuneACCESS table is reduced to in-frame sequences with V and J assigned. These tables do not hold every clone; where another copy was compared, an unresolved V gene accounts for under half, and the others remain unexplained. The sample profile shows about 330,000 clones; approximately 87% of them were found once. The biggest ten clones account for under 4.5% of the sample. The material sequenced was peripheral blood. These receptors were obtained from a woman aged 45-60 years with active or convalescent COVID-19.

The chain combines TRBV18 with TRBJ2-7; D might be TRBD2 (6 bases). From germline, CDR1 is KGHSH and CDR2 LQKENI. This CDR3 has 16 residues. The V gene lost 3 bases and the J gene lost 7 bases, with 22 bases spanning the gap. CDR3 nucleotide sequence: TGTGCCAGCTCACCCCTCTCCGGGACTCAACTCGGGGAGCAGTACTTC. This translates into CASSPLSGTQLGEQYF.

The rearrangement links TRBV19 to TRBJ2-2, with D unclear. Deletions cut 3 bases from V and 1 base from J, with 6 bases between. Germline loops: CDR1 LNHDA, CDR2 SQIVND (reference sequence). CDR3 length equals 14 residues. Here the CDR3 DNA reads TGTGCCAGTAGTATGAATAGGAACACCGGGGAGCTGTTTTTT. Residues: CASSMNRNTGELFF.

This chain joins TRBV6-2 or TRBV6-3 and TRBJ2-7; 11 nucleotides agree with TRBD2. V dropped 4 bases and J dropped 2; count of bases not matched to a gene: 7. The CDR3 contains 16 residues. Germline values: CDR1 MNHEY, CDR2 SVGEGT. CDR3 residues: CASSSPTSGGAYEQYF. The DNA for the CDR3 is TGTGCCAGCAGTTCCCCCACTAGCGGGGGAGCCTACGAGCAGTACTTC.

The genes are TRBV10-1 and TRBJ1-5, with D perhaps TRBD1 (6 bases). The CDR3 length is 17 residues. Germline loops: CDR1 WNHNN, CDR2 SYGVQD (reference sequence). Trimming left V 3 bases short and J 5 bases short, with 20 bases between. CDR3: CASSEVTGGFSDQPQHF. The CDR3 coding sequence is TGCGCCAGCAGTGAAGTGACAGGTGGGTTTTCCGATCAGCCCCAGCATTTT.

V gene TRBV4-1 combines with J gene TRBJ2-7; the D is unclear. V lost 0 bases and J 3 bases, leaving 18 bases between the germline ends. CDR3 length equals 17 residues. Germline assignment: CDR1 MGHRA and CDR2 YSYEKL. CDR3 nucleotides: TGCGCCAGCAGCCAAGAATATTCTCGACTCCTCATCTACGAGCAGTACTTC. Translating it yields CASSQEYSRLLIYEQYF.

V usage is TRBV19 and J usage is TRBJ1-1; D remains ambiguous. Germline assignment: CDR1 LNHDA and CDR2 SQIVND (reference sequence). V shed 0 bases and J shed 5 bases, with 16 bases lying between them. The CDR3 length is 16 residues. The CDR3, as DNA: TGTGCCAGTAGTATAGATCTCGTGTCTGCGAAGACTGAAGCTTTCTTT. Translation: CASSIDLVSAKTEAFF.

The chain employs TRBV5-6 and TRBJ1-5, with D possibly TRBD1 on 5 matching bases. The CDR3 runs to 17 residues. The V end was cut by 0 bases, the J end by 2 bases, with 15 bases between. The germline V gene encodes CDR1 SGHDT and CDR2 YYEEEE. The chain's CDR3 is CASSLVTGTFGNQPQHF. The CDR3 nucleotides read TGTGCCAGCAGCTTGGTCACAGGCACCTTCGGCAATCAGCCCCAGCATTTT.

V gene TRBV19 combines with J gene TRBJ1-5; possible D gene TRBD1, 5 bases. CDR1 is LNHDA and CDR2 is SQIVND in the germline V gene (reference sequence). The CDR3 has 17 residues. V was trimmed by 3 bases and J by 2 bases, leaving 17 bases between them. The CDR3 is CASSMLRGSKGNQPQHF. CDR3 nucleotides: TGTGCCAGTAGTATGCTTAGGGGTAGTAAGGGCAATCAGCCCCAGCATTTT.

The chain couples TRBV9 to TRBJ2-1, with 8 bases aligning to TRBD1. The CDR3 has 16 amino acids. CDR1 is SGDLS, CDR2 YYNGEE, per germline. The ends lost 0 bases at V and 9 bases at J; junction bases unmatched: 11. This CDR3 reads CASSVDWGRGQSEQFF. Here the CDR3 DNA reads TGTGCCAGCAGCGTAGATTGGGGCAGGGGGCAAAGTGAGCAGTTCTTC.

In the case of this clone: Other DNA sequences in this sample translate to the same CDR3. The CDR3 DNA sequence: TGTGCCAGCAGCGTAGGCGGGTATACCGGGGAGCTGTTTTTT. Its protein product is CASSVGGYTGELFF. The chain recombines TRBV9 with TRBJ2-2; perhaps TRBD2 as D (5 bases). Per the germline V gene, CDR1 is SGDLS and CDR2 is YYNGEE. The CDR3 is 14 residues long. Trimming removed 0 bases at V and 5 bases at J, with 8 bases between.

This sequence joins TRBV15 and TRBJ1-6, with D perhaps TRBD1 (5 bases). Trimming stripped 4 bases from V and 5 bases from J, with 18 bases between. This CDR3 comprises 17 residues. Germline-derived CDR1 and CDR2 are LNHNV and YYDKDF (reference sequence). The CDR3 sequence is CATSTGGIRADNSPLHF. CDR3 coding DNA: TGTGCCACCAGCACCGGGGGGATCAGGGCAGATAATTCACCCCTCCACTTT.

The V gene is TRBV3-1 (or the pseudogene TRBV3-2), the J gene TRBJ2-2; 9 nucleotides line up with TRBD2. This CDR3 region has 16 residues. Germline V gene lookup returns CDR1 LGHDT and CDR2 YNNKEL (reference sequence). Unmatched junction bases numbered 7, after V lost 4 bases and J lost 4 bases. CDR3 protein: CASSLGASGVTGELFF. For the CDR3, the DNA is TGTGCCAGCAGCCTAGGGGCTAGCGGGGTCACCGGGGAGCTGTTTTTT.

The gene calls are TRBV7-9 and TRBJ2-3, with 7 positions matching TRBD2. There are 15 residues in the CDR3. Germline CDR1 is SEHNR and CDR2 is FQNEAQ (reference sequence). With 2 bases clipped from V and 5 bases from J, the junction kept 7 bases outside the gene matches. The CDR3 nucleotides read TGTGCCAGCAGCTTACAGCGGGGAGCGGGAGATACGCAGTATTTT. Translated, it gives CASSLQRGAGDTQYF.

The rearrangement uses TRBV7-9 and TRBJ2-1; 11 bases match TRBD1. Germline CDR1 SEHNR, CDR2 FQNEAQ (reference sequence). The CDR3 totals 15 residues. The V segment lost 6 bases and the J segment 5 bases; nucleotides outside the gene matches: 6. The CDR3 loop is CASSPRTGGNNEQFF. The CDR3 DNA reads TGTGCCAGCAGTCCCCGGACAGGGGGCAACAATGAGCAGTTCTTC.

The genes are TRBV5-6 and TRBJ1-1; D gene ambiguous. The CDR3 runs to 13 residues. V gave up 3 bases and J gave up 0 bases, with 6 bases separating them. CDR1 is SGHDT, CDR2 YYEEEE, per germline. DNA of the CDR3: TGTGCCAGCAGCTCTCACTTGAACACTGAAGCTTTCTTT. This encodes CASSSHLNTEAFF.

The chain recombines TRBV15 with TRBJ1-5; 7 bases are shared with TRBD1. Germline V gives CDR1 LNHNV, CDR2 YYDKDF (reference sequence). The CDR3 spans 20 residues. Trimming cost V 0 bases and J 0 bases; bases outside gene matches: 14. The CDR3 loop reads CATSRDLGQRGTSSNQPQHF. The CDR3 DNA follows: TGTGCCACCAGCAGAGATCTGGGACAGCGAGGGACTTCTAGCAATCAGCCCCAGCATTTT. Full variable domain (missing parts from reference TRBV15 and TRBJ1-5): DAMVIQNPRYQVTQFGKPVTLSCSQTLNHNVMYWYQQKSSQAPKLLFHYYDKDFNNEADTPDNFQSRRPNTSFCFLDIRSPGLGDTAMYLCATSRDLGQRGTSSNQPQHFGDGTRLSIL.

The chain carries TRBV28 and TRBJ2-7; D is perhaps TRBD2 (6 bases). The CDR3 spans 15 residues. Germline V lookup: CDR1 MDHEN, CDR2 SYDVKM. V lost 4 bases and J 0 bases, leaving 13 bases between the germline ends. The DNA of the CDR3 is TGTGCCAGCAGTTCCCGGGGGTCCTACTCCTACGAGCAGTACTTC. This translates into CASSSRGSYSYEQYF.

V and J are TRBV7-2 and TRBJ2-7, with a possible D match to TRBD2 (6 bases). CDR3 length: 16 residues. V lost 1 base and J lost 4, with 17 bases in between. The germline V gene encodes CDR1 SGHTA and CDR2 FQGNSA. The CDR3 bases are TGTGCCAGCAGCTTAGGCGTGGCGCGGGGCATATACGAGCAGTACTTC. Its protein product is CASSLGVARGIYEQYF. Complete variable domain (other parts from reference TRBV7-2 and TRBJ2-7): GAGVSQSPSNKVTEKGKDVELRCDPISGHTALYWYRQSLGQGLEFLIYFQGNSAPDKSGLPSDRFSAERTGGSVSTLTIQRTQQEDSAVYLCASSLGVARGIYEQYFGPGTRLTVT.

The chain couples TRBV3-1 (or the pseudogene TRBV3-2) to TRBJ2-2; D remains unclear. V was cut by 0 bases and J by 5 bases, with 16 bases left in between. The CDR3 has 17 amino acids. Germline V gene lookup returns CDR1 LGHDT and CDR2 YNNKEL (reference sequence). In DNA form, the CDR3 reads TGTGCCAGCAGCCAAGATTTCGCGAGAGACTTAACCGGGGAGCTGTTTTTT. Translation gives CASSQDFARDLTGELFF.

The chain joins TRBV2 to TRBJ2-3; D perhaps matches TRBD1 (7 bases). The germline gives CDR1 SNHLY, CDR2 FYNNEI. The CDR3 is made up of 15 amino acids. Deletions cut 3 bases from V and 4 bases from J, with 14 bases between. CDR3 DNA sequence: TGTGCCAGCAGTGAGGGGACAGCGGGTCCAGATACGCAGTATTTT. Protein: CASSEGTAGPDTQYF.

The chain links TRBV9 to TRBJ2-1; unclear D gene. Trimming shortened V by 4 bases and J by 7 bases, and 18 bases separated the two germline ends. Germline V gives CDR1 SGDLS, CDR2 YYNGEE. This CDR3 contains 15 residues. The CDR3 reads CASSPEQVSWNEQFF. In DNA, the CDR3 is TGTGCCAGCAGCCCCGAGCAGGTTTCGTGGAATGAGCAGTTCTTC. The full variable domain, its missing parts supplied by reference TRBV9 and TRBJ2-1, is DSGVTQTPKHLITATGQRVTLRCSPRSGDLSVYWYQQSLDQGLQFLIQYYNGEERAKGNILERFSAQQFPDLHSELNLSSLELGDSALYFCASSPEQVSWNEQFFGPGTRLTVL.

Points on this clone: Additional DNA sequences in this sample encode the identical CDR3. This chain uses TRBV11-2 with TRBJ1-1; D is unresolved. Germline loops: CDR1 SGHAT, CDR2 FQNNGV. Trimming removed 0 bases from V and 1 base from J, with 3 bases in between. This CDR3 contains 13 residues. The CDR3 protein is CASSLDRNTEAFF. DNA of the CDR3: TGTGCCAGCAGCTTAGACCGGAACACTGAAGCTTTCTTT.

V gene TRBV12-3 or TRBV12-4 combines with J gene TRBJ2-7; D perhaps matches TRBD2 (6 bases). This CDR3 has 11 amino acids. V shed 7 bases and J shed 7 bases, with 11 bases lying between them. This CDR3 is CASTFGREQYF. The CDR3 DNA is TGTGCCAGCACTTTCGGGAGAGAGCAGTACTTC.

The V call is TRBV5-8, the J call TRBJ2-3; 7 bases line up with TRBD1. The CDR3 sequence is 16 residues long. The V gene end was trimmed by 5 bases and the J gene end by 0 bases; junction bases not matched to a gene: 9. Germline-derived CDR1 and CDR2 are SGHTS and YDEGEE. The CDR3 spells CASSPGQDSSTDTQYF. The CDR3 DNA is TGTGCCAGCAGTCCCGGACAGGACTCTAGCACAGATACGCAGTATTTT.

This chain joins TRBV29-1 and TRBJ1-1; 9 nucleotides align to TRBD1. Germline V gene data show CDR1 as SQVTM and CDR2 as ANQGSEA. This CDR3 contains 13 residues. V dropped 7 bases and J dropped 1; count of bases not matched to a gene: 4. CDR3 in DNA: TGCAGCGCAACGGGACAGGGGAACACTGAAGCTTTCTTT. Residues: CSATGQGNTEAFF.

J is TRBJ2-1 and V is TRBV7-2; D is uncertain. CDR3 size: 12 residues. V lost 6 bases and J lost 5, with 8 bases in between. Germline CDR1 and CDR2: SGHTA and FQGNSA. CDR3 loop: CASRLLNNEQFF. CDR3 DNA sequence: TGTGCCAGCAGGCTCCTAAACAATGAGCAGTTCTTC.

The gene calls are TRBV2 and TRBJ2-3; 7 nucleotides match TRBD1. Germline values: CDR1 SNHLY, CDR2 FYNNEI. The ends lost 3 bases at V and 6 bases at J; junction bases unmatched: 15. The length of the CDR3 is 17 residues. The chain's CDR3 is CASSERSTGVRLDTQYF. Written as DNA, the CDR3 is TGTGCCAGCAGTGAGAGGTCTACAGGGGTTAGGTTGGATACGCAGTATTTT.

The genes are TRBV10-3 and TRBJ2-6, with 9 positions matching TRBD1. The CDR3 totals 17 residues. In germline, CDR1 is ENHRY, CDR2 SYGVKD. With V trimmed by 5 bases and J by 3 bases, 8 bases remained unmatched. The CDR3 reads CAISYGTGTFGANVLTF. CDR3 sequence (DNA): TGTGCCATCAGTTACGGGACAGGGACTTTTGGGGCCAACGTCCTGACTTTC.